This section outlines one TCR beta chain sequence together with its context. Its specificity is not known. In the same sample, other DNA sequences code for this CDR3. The record originates from a study of shared clonotypes between healthy human individuals. Whole-study findings and limits: A few donors shared about 4.8% of their naive CD4 clonotypes.

Germline V gene lookup returns CDR1 MNHEY and CDR2 SMNVEV (reference sequence). The V segment lost 2 bases and the J segment 3 bases; nucleotides outside the gene matches: 0. CDR3 length: 15 amino acids. Repertoires were generated with immunoSEQ multiplex PCR, while TCRdb's copy carries only in-frame clones and drops some. Of about 2.1 million clones in the sample, just over 90% are singletons; the top ten hold roughly 1.7%. Selected positively for CCR7 and CD45RO-negative, naive CD8 cells excluded terminally differentiated effector memory CD45RA+ cells. Material for sequencing was naive CD8+ T cells from PBMCs. The chain recombines TRBV27 with TRBJ2-2; 10 nucleotides match TRBD2. This receptor was taken from a man younger than 35 in good health. Some clones in this sample may be carry-over from other donors' samples. CDR3 sequence reads: CASSLLAGDTGELFF. CDR3 sequence (DNA): TGTGCCAGCAGTTTACTAGCGGGAGACACCGGGGAGCTGTTTTTT.